The subject of this entry is one T cell receptor beta chain. Its specificity is unknown. The data were taken from a study of beta chain features in type 1 diabetes. Study-level information: The number of sorted cells examined across all samples was roughly 100,000,000.

One heparinised blood draw averaging about 110 mL was given by each donor. CD45RO/CCR7/CD25/CD127/CD95/CD27 sorting isolated CD4+ naive, central memory, regulatory and stem cell-like memory cells. All of the isolated RNA was reverse transcribed, so expressed TCRB transcripts were sequenced. Only in-frame clones appear in the TCRdb table, and some are missing; sequencing was by immunoSEQ multiplex PCR. The data show over 25,000 clones, roughly 56% seen once. Study-level results: Across patients, naive, central memory and Treg TCRB repertoires exhibited apparently greater similarity than was observed across healthy donors. Shorter TCRB CDR3s, moderately but significantly so, were found in Type 1 diabetes patients in all four CD4+ subsets.

The CDR3 extends over 11 amino acids. The germline V gene has CDR1 SQVTM and CDR2 ANQGSEA. Trimming pared 8 bases from V and 8 bases from J, leaving 12 bases between. The sequence was collected from a woman between 18 and 29 years old with type 1 diabetes. The sequencing input was Tregs from blood. This chain joins TRBV29-1 and TRBJ2-2; D is possibly TRBD1 (6 bases). In nucleotides, the CDR3 is TGCAGCTCCAAAGGGGGAGGGGAGCTGTTTTTT. It codes for CSSKGGGELFF.